The present entry profiles one T cell receptor beta chain with its context. Its antigen is unknown. The read stops 3 residues short of the end of the CDR3; the missing end is completed from the germline J gene. The protocol was immunoSEQ multiplex PCR, while the TCRdb copy is restricted to in-frame clones and leaves out a portion. This sample carries around 21,000 clones, with 5% to 7% going to the ten biggest clones. The sample is drawn from a study of T cells in women clearing cervical HPV infection. Study-level information: HLA type stays a possible confounder, typing being limited.

V was trimmed by 6 bases and J by 7 bases, leaving 10 bases between them. CDR1 is MDHEN, CDR2 SYDVKM, per germline. This CDR3 is 12 amino acids long. Study findings and constraints: Richness differences could reflect unmeasured T-cell content per sample.

Cervical HPV DNA detected by MY09/MY11 PCR, typed by dot-blot. This clonotype was obtained from a woman aged 18 to 75 with a cervical HPV16 infection that either progressed to CIN3+ or cleared (not recorded which). The sequenced sample consisted of blood buffy coat. This chain connects TRBV28 to TRBJ2-1; D gene uncertain. The CDR3 DNA, read in part, is TGTGCCAGCAGAGCCTTTAGAAATGAG. This encodes CASRAFRNE. The full CDR3 protein reads CASRAFRNEQFF.